These 15 T cell receptor beta chains were sequenced from one sample in a study of T-cell memory formation after mild COVID-19. TCRdb analysed the 5' RACE reads with MiXCR anew, one entry per CDR3 protein. The sample lists about 140,000 distinct CDR3 sequences, 15% to 20% occurring once. Sequencing was carried out using PBMCs or a T cell subset sorted from them (not recorded which). These receptors all come from an adult woman who had mild COVID-19 (a few samples of this study predate the infection). Cell type and time point are not known.

The V gene is TRBV5-1, the J gene TRBJ2-5; TRBD1 matches 8 bases. With V trimmed by 4 bases and J by 5 bases, 4 bases remained unmatched. The V gene's germline CDR1 is SGHRS and CDR2 YFSETQ. The CDR3 is 13 amino acids. CDR3: CASSPTGVETQYF. The CDR3 nucleotides are TGCGCCAGCAGCCCGACAGGGGTCGAGACCCAGTACTTC. The whole variable domain, filled in from reference TRBV5-1 and TRBJ2-5, reads KAGVTQTPRYLIKTRGQQVTLSCSPISGHRSVSWYQQTPGQGLQFLFEYFSETQRNKGNFPGRFSGRQFSNSRSEMNVSTLELGDSALYLCASSPTGVETQYFGPGTRLLVL.

This clonotype was counted between two and nine times. The rearrangement uses TRBV12-3 or TRBV12-4 and TRBJ1-2; the match to TRBD1 covers 10 bases. Trimming took 7 bases from V and 5 from J; bases not matched to a gene: 4. This CDR3 has 13 residues. CDR3 residues: CASKGQGFYGYTF. In nucleotides, the CDR3 is TGTGCCAGCAAGGGACAGGGGTTTTATGGCTACACCTTC.

This clonotype was seen a few times. The chain is built from TRBV19 and TRBJ1-2; 9 nucleotides agree with TRBD1. Germline trimming cut 3 bases from V and 1 base from J; bases unmatched to any gene: 12. This CDR3 has 18 amino acids. Germline values: CDR1 LNHDA, CDR2 SQIVND (reference sequence). The CDR3 loop reads CASSMYQGQGRINYGYTF. DNA for the CDR3: TGTGCCAGTAGTATGTATCAGGGACAGGGAAGAATTAACTATGGCTACACCTTC. Full variable domain (missing parts from reference TRBV19 and TRBJ1-2): DGGITQSPKYLFRKEGQNVTLSCEQNLNHDAMYWYRQDPGQGLRLIYYSQIVNDFQKGDIAEGYSVSREKKESFPLTVTSAQKNPTAFYLCASSMYQGQGRINYGYTFGSGTRLTVV.

The J gene is TRBJ2-5, the V gene TRBV12-3 or TRBV12-4, with 7 bases lining up with TRBD1. The CDR3 contains 14 residues. V shed 3 bases and J 5 bases; nucleotides not matched to a gene: 6. The CDR3 coding sequence is TGTGCCAGCAGTTTTTCACAGGGGTATGAGACCCAGTACTTC. This sequence encodes CASSFSQGYETQYF.

The rearrangement joins TRBV7-9 to TRBJ2-3; 9 bases agree with TRBD2. Germline V gene data show CDR1 as SEHNR and CDR2 as FQNEAQ (reference sequence). After removal of 1 base from V and 1 base from J, the junction contained 9 bases not matched to a gene. CDR3 length equals 18 residues. CDR3 amino acids: CASSLVKLLAGRTDTQYF. CDR3 in DNA: TGTGCCAGCAGCTTAGTCAAGCTTCTAGCGGGGCGCACAGATACGCAGTATTTT.

This clonotype rates as medium-sized (0.01 to 0.1%). The CDR3 loop reads CASSRRTITDTQYF. The CDR3 coding sequence is TGCGCCAGCAGCCGAAGGACTATCACAGATACGCAGTATTTT. The genes are TRBV5-1 and TRBJ2-3; maybe TRBD2 (6 bases). The germline V gene encodes CDR1 SGHRS and CDR2 YFSETQ. V lost 4 bases, J lost 2 bases, and 11 bases lay in between. This CDR3 comprises 14 residues.

This clonotype was found many times. The chain employs TRBV19 and TRBJ2-3; D is possibly TRBD2 (5 bases). V was trimmed by 0 bases and J by 4 bases, leaving 8 bases between them. This CDR3 comprises 14 residues. Germline V gene data show CDR1 as LNHDA and CDR2 as SQIVND (reference sequence). The CDR3 is CASSIEGRSDTQYF. For the CDR3, the DNA is TGTGCCAGTAGTATAGAAGGGAGATCAGATACGCAGTATTTT.

The chain has TRBV5-4 and TRBJ2-3; tentative D call: TRBD2 (6 bases). The germline gives CDR1 SGHNT, CDR2 YYREEE (reference sequence). The CDR3 is 15 amino acids. The V gene lost 9 bases and the J gene lost 3 bases, with 20 bases spanning the gap. The CDR3: CATPEADGGTDTQYF. For the CDR3, the DNA is TGTGCCACCCCGGAGGCTGACGGAGGGACAGATACGCAGTATTTT. Complete variable domain (other parts from reference TRBV5-4 and TRBJ2-3): ETGVTQSPTHLIKTRGQQVTLRCSSQSGHNTVSWYQQALGQGPQFIFQYYREEENGRGNFPPRFSGLQFPNYSSELNVNALELDDSALYLCATPEADGGTDTQYFGPGTRLTVL.

This clonotype was found a few times. CDR3 nucleotide sequence: TGTGCCACCAGTGATTTGACAGTAAATCAGCCCCAGCATTTT. It translates to CATSDLTVNQPQHF. The chain links TRBV24-1 to TRBJ1-5; D is ambiguous. CDR3 length equals 14 residues. The V end lost 0 bases, the J end lost 4 bases, and 6 bases lay between the germline ends. The germline gives CDR1 KGHDR, CDR2 SFDVKD.

This clonotype came up a few times. This sequence joins TRBV20-1 and TRBJ1-6; 8 bases map to TRBD1. In germline, CDR1 is DFQATT, CDR2 SNEGSKA (reference sequence). The CDR3 spans 17 residues. V was pared by 3 bases and J by 8 bases, with 15 bases of the junction left unmatched. The CDR3 reads CSASGQGREDSYSPLHF. The CDR3 DNA reads as TGCAGTGCTAGTGGACAGGGAAGGGAAGATAGCTATTCACCCCTCCACTTT.

This clonotype was counted a few times. This chain connects TRBV7-2 to TRBJ2-1; the match to TRBD2 covers 9 bases. Germline CDR1 is SGHTA and CDR2 is FQGNSA. The V gene end was trimmed by 6 bases and the J gene end by 2 bases; junction bases not matched to a gene: 2. The CDR3 runs to 14 residues. The CDR3 spells CASRAGGAYNEQFF. The CDR3 DNA reads as TGTGCCAGCAGGGCGGGAGGGGCCTACAATGAGCAGTTCTTC.

This chain connects TRBV7-2 to TRBJ1-4; D unclear. V lost 1 base, J lost 8 bases, and 14 bases lay in between. CDR3 length: 15 residues. Germline CDR1 reads SGHTA; CDR2 reads FQGNSA. The CDR3: CASSLVRARGEKLFF. The CDR3 coding sequence is TGTGCCAGCAGCTTAGTGAGGGCGCGTGGGGAAAAACTGTTTTTT. Together with reference TRBV7-2 and TRBJ1-4, the CDR3 gives the full variable domain: GAGVSQSPSNKVTEKGKDVELRCDPISGHTALYWYRQSLGQGLEFLIYFQGNSAPDKSGLPSDRFSAERTGGSVSTLTIQRTQQEDSAVYLCASSLVRARGEKLFFGSGTQLSVL.

The V and J genes are TRBV29-1 and TRBJ2-2; no clear D gene. Trimming removed 3 bases at V and 2 bases at J, with 10 bases between. The CDR3 runs 14 residues. Germline CDR1 is SQVTM and CDR2 is ANQGSEA. CDR3 DNA: TGCAGCGTTGAGGTTGGTCCAAACACCGGGGAGCTGTTTTTT. Its protein is CSVEVGPNTGELFF.

There are a few counts of this clonotype. The chain couples TRBV12-3 or TRBV12-4 to TRBJ1-1; D is ambiguous. Trimming stripped 4 bases from V and 1 base from J, with 7 bases between. The CDR3 has 13 amino acids. The CDR3 sequence is CASSSNQNTEAFF. The CDR3 nucleotides read TGTGCCAGCAGTTCAAATCAGAACACTGAAGCTTTCTTT.

This clonotype was found many times. The CDR3 bases are TGCGCCAGCAGCTTAAGGAGGGAGACCCAGTACTTC. It yields the protein CASSLRRETQYF. This chain links TRBV5-1 with TRBJ2-5; TRBD2 is a possible D gene (5 bases). Trimming took off 2 bases at V and 5 bases at J, with 7 bases between the two ends. Per germline, CDR1 SGHRS and CDR2 YFSETQ. This CDR3 comprises 12 residues.